This T cell receptor beta chain was identified in a study of a mutant IDH1 vaccine in newly diagnosed glioma. Germline loops: CDR1 MNHEY, CDR2 SVGAGI. V lost 2 bases, J lost 1 base, and 8 bases lay in between. This CDR3 contains 15 residues. As to time point: week 5, during vaccination. The investigators gave 300 ug of mutant IDH1 20-mer peptide in each vaccine dose, together with topical imiquimod. Sequencing was performed with immunoSEQ multiplex PCR; in TCRdb, only in-frame clones are kept and a portion is missing. The top ten clones hold approximately 24% of a sample with nearly 35,000 clones, roughly 80% of them seen once. As for this clone: Antigen: not known.

This rearrangement joins TRBV6-5 to TRBJ1-4; unclear D gene. This material consisted of PBMCs, taken from a glioma patient whose treatment included an IDH1 peptide vaccine. This receptor was identified in a man younger than 40 with glioma. Here the CDR3 DNA reads TGTGCCAGCAGTTACCGGTTAGGAACTAATGAAAAACTGTTTTTT. Protein: CASSYRLGTNEKLFF.